The 17 T cell receptor beta chains given below trace back to one sample, sequenced in a study of blood T cell repertoires in COVID-19. Profiled with immunoSEQ multiplex PCR; TCRdb holds only in-frame clones, not every one. The table has 210,000 or so clones, roughly four fifths seen once. The sample comprised peripheral blood. All receptors derive from a woman aged 80 or over with COVID-19, enrolled during active disease.

This chain links TRBV3-1 (or the pseudogene TRBV3-2) with TRBJ2-1; 10 bases map to TRBD2. CDR1 and CDR2 from the germline V gene are LGHDT and YNNKEL (reference sequence). There are 17 residues in the CDR3. V was clipped by 4 bases and J by 7 bases; unmatched bases: 13. CDR3: CASSPRLAASGSNEQFF. The CDR3 DNA reads as TGTGCCAGCAGCCCCCGCCTCGCGGCTAGCGGGAGTAATGAGCAGTTCTTC.

V is TRBV7-9 and J is TRBJ1-6, with a possible D match to TRBD1 (5 bases). The CDR3 totals 15 residues. Per the germline V gene, CDR1 is SEHNR and CDR2 is FQNEAQ (reference sequence). V was trimmed by 1 base and J by 6 bases, leaving 10 bases between them. The CDR3 region has the DNA TGTGCCAGCAGCTTAGGGGGCCCGGCTAATTCACCCCTCCACTTT. Its translation: CASSLGGPANSPLHF.

The chain links TRBV28 to TRBJ1-2; D ambiguous. There are 15 residues in the CDR3. CDR1 is MDHEN and CDR2 is SYDVKM in the germline V gene. V was clipped by 6 bases and J by 3 bases, with 17 bases between them. This chain's CDR3 is CASSPMERAHYGYTF. In DNA, the CDR3 is TGTGCCAGCAGCCCGATGGAGCGGGCGCACTATGGCTACACCTTC.

This clone appeared a single time. The rearrangement joins TRBV6-5 to TRBJ2-1, with 7 bases aligning to TRBD2. The germline CDR1 and CDR2 sequences are MNHEY and SVGAGI. The trim removed 4 bases at V and 4 bases at J, leaving 10 bases unmatched. The CDR3 loop spans 16 amino acids. Here the CDR3 reads CASSSPSGGRYNEQFF. The CDR3 coding sequence is TGTGCCAGCAGTTCCCCTTCGGGAGGAAGGTACAATGAGCAGTTCTTC.

In DNA form, the CDR3 reads TGTGCCAGCAAGGGGGCGGGATGGGAAAAACTGTTTTTT. Translation gives CASKGAGWEKLFF. The chain uses TRBV27 and TRBJ1-4; TRBD1 aligns across 7 bases. Germline lookup yields CDR1 MNHEY and CDR2 SMNVEV (reference sequence). Trimming took 7 bases from V and 8 from J; bases not matched to a gene: 7. This CDR3 region has 13 residues.

The rearrangement links TRBV7-9 to TRBJ2-7; tentatively, D is TRBD2 (6 bases). V shed 6 bases and J shed 7 bases, with 16 bases lying between them. The germline V gene has CDR1 SEHNR and CDR2 FQNEAQ (reference sequence). The CDR3 spans 13 residues. In DNA form, the CDR3 reads TGTGCCAGCAGGACTCAGGCGGCGGGGGAGCAGTACTTC. Encoded protein: CASRTQAAGEQYF.

This clone appeared once. The chain is built from TRBV19 and TRBJ1-5; weak D call: TRBD1 (5 bases). V shed 11 bases and J shed 11 bases, with 22 bases lying between them. This CDR3 contains 13 residues. The V gene's germline CDR1 is LNHDA and CDR2 SQIVND (reference sequence). CDR3 in DNA: TGTGCCTCCCGGGGGACCCAAGTTTCGGCCCAGCATTTT. Protein sequence: CASRGTQVSAQHF.

The chain joins TRBV28 to TRBJ2-7; maybe TRBD1 (5 bases). V dropped 10 bases and J dropped 9 bases, with 16 bases sitting between them. This CDR3 spans 11 amino acids. The germline gives CDR1 MDHEN, CDR2 SYDVKM. The CDR3 reads CATLGQRGQYF. DNA of the CDR3: TGTGCCACCCTCGGACAAAGGGGGCAGTACTTC.

There are a few counts of this clone. This rearrangement joins TRBV28 to TRBJ1-4, with D uncertain. V shed 4 bases and J shed 8 bases, with 14 bases lying between them. The CDR3 has 14 residues. The germline V gene encodes CDR1 MDHEN and CDR2 SYDVKM. The chain's CDR3 is CASSSGEQREKLFF. CDR3 DNA sequence: TGTGCCAGCAGTTCCGGTGAGCAGCGGGAAAAACTGTTTTTT.

The table lists this clone with a few counts. This chain links TRBV18 with TRBJ2-3, with 8 bases that match TRBD1. Germline assignment: CDR1 KGHSH and CDR2 LQKENI. The CDR3 is 18 amino acids. J was trimmed by 0 bases and V by 1 base; bases with no gene match: 9. In DNA, the CDR3 is TGTGCCAGCTCACCACGACAGGGGAAGGCCCAAAGCACAGATACGCAGTATTTT. It translates to CASSPRQGKAQSTDTQYF.

The chain uses TRBV5-6 and TRBJ1-2, with D possibly TRBD1 on 5 matching bases. CDR1 is SGHDT, CDR2 YYEEEE, per germline. With 0 bases removed from V and 6 bases from J, the gap between germline ends came to 12 bases. There are 14 residues in the CDR3. The CDR3 nucleotides read TGTGCCAGCAGCTTGGCCGGGGGTTTGCATGGCTACACCTTC. Translated, it gives CASSLAGGLHGYTF.

This chain connects TRBV3-1 (or the pseudogene TRBV3-2) to TRBJ1-2; tentatively, D is TRBD1 (6 bases). Germline lookup yields CDR1 LGHDT and CDR2 YNNKEL (reference sequence). The CDR3 consists of 14 residues. V lost 2 bases, J lost 6 bases, and 13 bases lay in between. The CDR3 sequence is CASSQLGGRDGYTF. In DNA form, the CDR3 reads TGTGCCAGCAGCCAACTCGGGGGGCGGGATGGCTACACCTTC.

As regards this clone: At the DNA level, this CDR3 is encoded by other sequences in the same sample as well. In nucleotides, the CDR3 is TGTGCCAGTCGCTCGGGGCCCGGGACTAGGGAGAAGCAGTACTTC. Translation gives CASRSGPGTREKQYF. This chain uses TRBV6-5 with TRBJ2-7; 8 bases are shared with TRBD2. Germline V gene sequence: CDR1 MNHEY, CDR2 SVGAGI. This CDR3 comprises 15 residues. V trimming: 9 bases; J trimming: 8 bases; junction bases outside the gene matches: 18.

This chain links TRBV3-1 (or the pseudogene TRBV3-2) with TRBJ2-2, with 14 bases identical to TRBD2. Germline values: CDR1 LGHDT, CDR2 YNNKEL (reference sequence). Trimming cost V 8 bases and J 4 bases; bases outside gene matches: 0. The CDR3 is 14 amino acids. The CDR3 loop is CASGLAGGTGELFF. The CDR3 bases are TGTGCCAGCGGACTAGCGGGAGGCACCGGGGAGCTGTTTTTT.

This clone was detected only a few times. The V call is TRBV6-5, the J call TRBJ2-3, with a possible D match to TRBD2 (6 bases). This CDR3 contains 14 residues. Germline V gene data show CDR1 as MNHEY and CDR2 as SVGAGI. V lost 6 bases and J lost 0, with 10 bases in between. The CDR3 DNA reads as TGTGCCAGCAGGGAGGGTACTAGCACAGATACGCAGTATTTT. It codes for CASREGTSTDTQYF.

The rearrangement links TRBV5-1 to TRBJ2-5; the match to TRBD2 covers 10 bases. Trimming removed 2 bases from V and 1 base from J; junction bases left unmatched: 2. Per the germline V gene, CDR1 is SGHRS and CDR2 is YFSETQ. This CDR3 region has 15 residues. The CDR3 reads CASSLTSGAQETQYF. The DNA for the CDR3 is TGCGCCAGCAGCTTAACTAGCGGGGCCCAAGAGACCCAGTACTTC.

The CDR3 is CASRQQGANEQYF. Here the CDR3 DNA reads TGTGCCAGCAGACAACAGGGGGCCAACGAGCAGTACTTC. The rearrangement links TRBV5-5 to TRBJ2-7; TRBD1 matches at 9 bases. CDR1 and CDR2 from the germline V gene are SGHKS and YYEKEE (reference sequence). The CDR3 loop spans 13 amino acids. The junction had 5 bases not matched to a gene; V was cut back by 5 bases and J by 5 bases.